Following are 21 T cell receptor beta chains from one sample sequenced in a study of cytomegalovirus exposure and HLA in healthy donors. Amplification used 60 Vbeta primers and 13 Jbeta primers. Sequenced by immunoSEQ multiplex PCR; TCRdb stores in-frame clones only, minus some. In the table there are 150,000 to 200,000 clones, 60% to 80% of which are singletons. Sequencing was done on a sample of PBMCs. All receptors come from a woman in her forties in good health and CMV-seropositive.

The chain couples TRBV10-2 to TRBJ1-5; 9 nucleotides line up with TRBD1. The CDR3 spans 14 residues. The J segment lost 6 bases and the V segment lost 3 bases, leaving 3 bases of the junction unmatched. Per the germline V gene, CDR1 is WSHSY and CDR2 is SAAADI. The CDR3 DNA reads as TGCGCCAGCAGTGAACAGGGGGCTCGTCAGCCCCAGCATTTT. Translated, it gives CASSEQGARQPQHF.

The gene calls are TRBV15 and TRBJ2-1, with 9 bases identical to TRBD1. Germline lookup yields CDR1 LNHNV and CDR2 YYDKDF (reference sequence). This CDR3 has 13 residues. V gave up 4 bases and J gave up 9 bases; unmatched junction bases: 4. CDR3: CATSIQDRGEQFF. The CDR3 region has the DNA TGTGCCACCAGCATACAGGACAGGGGTGAGCAGTTCTTC.

This chain joins TRBV19 and TRBJ1-2, with a weak D call TRBD1 (6 bases). This CDR3 has 14 amino acids. Germline V lookup: CDR1 LNHDA, CDR2 SQIVND (reference sequence). Trimming shortened V by 5 bases and J by 6 bases, and 16 bases separated the two germline ends. This chain's CDR3 is CASSPIDRTDGYTF. In DNA form, the CDR3 reads TGTGCCAGTAGTCCTATTGACAGGACGGATGGCTACACCTTC.

This sequence joins TRBV5-1 and TRBJ2-7; 7 bases fit TRBD1. CDR3 length: 14 residues. V lost 3 bases, J lost 1 base, and 4 bases stayed unmatched. CDR1 and CDR2 from the germline V gene are SGHRS and YFSETQ. The CDR3 DNA sequence: TGCGCCAGCAGCTGGGGGACAGCTTCCTACGAGCAGTACTTC. It encodes CASSWGTASYEQYF.

This chain joins TRBV6-1 and TRBJ2-7; 7 bases line up with TRBD1. The CDR3 has 14 residues. J lost 0 bases, V lost 5 bases, and 4 bases had no gene match. In germline, CDR1 is MNHNS, CDR2 SASEGT. The CDR3 protein is CASSRQGNSYEQYF. The CDR3 DNA sequence: TGTGCCAGCAGTCGACAGGGTAACTCCTACGAGCAGTACTTC.

V is TRBV7-9 and J is TRBJ1-1, with D perhaps TRBD1 (6 bases). V lost 6 bases and J lost 0, with 11 bases in between. The CDR3 runs 14 residues. Per the germline V gene, CDR1 is SEHNR and CDR2 is FQNEAQ (reference sequence). This CDR3 is CASRTDRVNTEAFF. CDR3 DNA sequence: TGTGCCAGCAGAACGGACAGAGTGAACACTGAAGCTTTCTTT. Complete variable domain (other parts from reference TRBV7-9 and TRBJ1-1): DTGVSQNPRHKITKRGQNVTFRCDPISEHNRLYWYRQTLGQGPEFLTYFQNEAQLEKSRLLSDRFSAERPKGSFSTLEIQRTEQGDSAMYLCASRTDRVNTEAFFGQGTRLTVV.

V and J are TRBV7-9 and TRBJ2-5, with D maybe TRBD2 (6 bases). The CDR3 has 16 residues. Trimming took 1 base from V and 5 from J, leaving 17 bases between them. Germline CDR1 SEHNR, CDR2 FQNEAQ (reference sequence). DNA for the CDR3: TGTGCCAGCAGCTTAGTAGGGGCGCGGGAAATGGAGACCCAGTACTTC. As protein: CASSLVGAREMETQYF.

The count of this clone is one. This chain joins TRBV6-5 and TRBJ1-6; 9 bases agree with TRBD1. Germline V gene lookup returns CDR1 MNHEY and CDR2 SVGAGI. This CDR3 spans 15 amino acids. After removal of 5 bases from V and 10 bases from J, the junction contained 9 bases not matched to a gene. In DNA form, the CDR3 reads TGTGCCAGCAGTCAATTGACAGGGGGAGACTCACCCCTCCACTTT. As protein: CASSQLTGGDSPLHF.

The rearrangement uses TRBV18 and TRBJ2-1; weak D call: TRBD1 (5 bases). CDR1 is KGHSH and CDR2 is LQKENI in the germline V gene. V was cut by 3 bases and J by 1 base, with 13 bases left in between. The CDR3 runs to 16 residues. The CDR3 spells CASSPPNSGSYNEQFF. CDR3 bases: TGTGCCAGCTCACCGCCCAACTCAGGGTCCTACAATGAGCAGTTCTTC.

As DNA, the CDR3 is TGTGCCAGCAGTGAGGGGACTGACTACAATGAGCAGTTCTTC. Protein: CASSEGTDYNEQFF. This chain joins TRBV6-4 and TRBJ2-1; possible D gene TRBD2, 6 bases. Trimming left V 3 bases short and J 3 bases short, with 9 bases between. Germline V gene sequence: CDR1 MRHNA, CDR2 SNTAGT. There are 14 residues in the CDR3.

In this sample, this clone turned up once. The chain couples TRBV28 to TRBJ2-3; 8 bases fit TRBD2. The CDR3 runs to 16 residues. The V gene end was trimmed by 3 bases and the J gene end by 3 bases; junction bases not matched to a gene: 8. Per the germline V gene, CDR1 is MDHEN and CDR2 is SYDVKM. CDR3 coding DNA: TGTGCCAGCAGTTTCCCGGGAGCGGGGGCGACAGATACGCAGTATTTT. Encoded protein: CASSFPGAGATDTQYF.

The J gene is TRBJ1-2, the V gene TRBV4-3; D is uncertain. The CDR3 extends over 15 amino acids. CDR1 and CDR2 (germline): LGHNA, YSLEER. Trimming left V 0 bases short and J 0 bases short, with 8 bases between. CDR3 DNA sequence: TGCGCCAGCAGCCAAGATCTATCCCCTAACTATGGCTACACCTTC. It yields the protein CASSQDLSPNYGYTF.

This clone came up once. The gene calls are TRBV2 and TRBJ1-5; 8 nucleotides agree with TRBD1. The V gene end was trimmed by 6 bases and the J gene end by 2 bases; junction bases not matched to a gene: 0. Germline V gives CDR1 SNHLY, CDR2 FYNNEI. The CDR3 is made up of 13 amino acids. The CDR3 nucleotides read TGTGCCAGCAGACAGGGGGGCAATCAGCCCCAGCATTTT. Translation gives CASRQGGNQPQHF.

The CDR3, as DNA: TGTGCCAGCAGCGCTACAGGGGACGCGCAGTATTTT. It yields the protein CASSATGDAQYF. This chain connects TRBV7-2 to TRBJ2-3; 7 bases agree with TRBD1. The CDR3 sequence is 12 residues long. J gave up 10 bases and V 5 bases, and 6 bases lay outside the gene matches. Germline V gives CDR1 SGHTA, CDR2 FQGNSA.

The V and J genes are TRBV4-3 and TRBJ2-2; 7 positions match TRBD1. The CDR3 has 16 residues. V dropped 2 bases and J dropped 3; count of bases not matched to a gene: 6. Germline loops: CDR1 LGHNA, CDR2 YSLEER. The CDR3 DNA sequence: TGCGCCAGCAGCCAACGCTACAGGGGACACACCGGGGAGCTGTTTTTT. Amino acid sequence: CASSQRYRGHTGELFF.

CDR3 in DNA: TGTGCCAGCAGCTCACCCGACATTGCTGGTGAAAAACTGTTTTTT. Translated: CASSSPDIAGEKLFF. This chain connects TRBV27 to TRBJ1-4; D is ambiguous. This CDR3 spans 15 amino acids. Germline V lookup: CDR1 MNHEY, CDR2 SMNVEV (reference sequence). V lost 6 bases and J 7 bases, leaving 18 bases between the germline ends.

The genes are TRBV6-6 and TRBJ2-5; D might be TRBD2 (6 bases). The J call may not be correct, given that the DNA end is closer to TRBJ2-7. Germline-derived CDR1 and CDR2 are MNHNY and SVGAGI (reference sequence). This CDR3 spans 13 amino acids. The CDR3 sequence is CASIGGNWDEQYF. In nucleotides, the CDR3 is TGTGCCAGCATAGGAGGGAATTGGGACGAGCAGTACTTC.

This clone showed up just a few times. The chain uses TRBV5-6 and TRBJ2-1, with 8 positions matching TRBD2. Losses at the gene ends were 4 bases for V and 4 bases for J; bases not matched to a gene: 13. This CDR3 comprises 17 residues. Looked up from germline, CDR1 is SGHDT and CDR2 is YYEEEE. For the CDR3, the DNA is TGTGCCAGCAGCCACTATGCGGGAGGCAGTGTTTACAATGAGCAGTTCTTC. This sequence encodes CASSHYAGGSVYNEQFF.

This clone was detected only a few times. The rearrangement links TRBV27 to TRBJ2-1, with a weak D call TRBD2 (6 bases). Trimming shortened V by 2 bases and J by 2 bases, and 13 bases separated the two germline ends. The CDR3 is made up of 16 amino acids. Germline V gene lookup returns CDR1 MNHEY and CDR2 SMNVEV (reference sequence). The CDR3 DNA sequence: TGTGCCAGCAGTTTAACACCCGGGGGAGCCTACAATGAGCAGTTCTTC. Translating gives CASSLTPGGAYNEQFF.

The chain couples TRBV5-1 to TRBJ2-5; 10 positions match TRBD2. The CDR3 is made up of 15 amino acids. Germline V CDR1 and CDR2: SGHRS, YFSETQ. J gave up 2 bases and V 4 bases, and 5 bases lay outside the gene matches. CDR3 nucleotide sequence: TGCGCCAGCAGCCCATCGACTAGCGGGCAAGAGACCCAGTACTTC. It is translated as CASSPSTSGQETQYF.

The chain is built from TRBV11-2 and TRBJ1-4; TRBD1 agrees at 9 bases. Losses at the gene ends were 5 bases for V and 7 bases for J; bases not matched to a gene: 8. The CDR3 has 15 amino acids. The germline V gene encodes CDR1 SGHAT and CDR2 FQNNGV. The CDR3 region is CASSPTGQGGEKLFF. Here the CDR3 DNA reads TGTGCCAGCAGCCCGACGGGACAGGGAGGTGAAAAACTGTTTTTT.